This TCR beta chain originates from a study of blood T cell repertoires in COVID-19. At the level of the study: Sources were T cells, B-cell-depleted T cells, or PBMCs; the material itself was cDNA or gDNA.

Germline V gene data show CDR1 as MGHRA and CDR2 as YSYEKL. The junction had 4 bases not matched to a gene; V was cut back by 1 base and J by 4 bases. This CDR3 has 15 residues. There are a few counts of this clone. In the authors' methods: Nucleated cell counts were estimated from reference gene primer amplification. Clones were read by immunoSEQ multiplex PCR, and TCRdb kept only the in-frame ones, dropping some. D and trimming were read from the DNA, whereas the V and J calls and clone size are those reported in that table. The table lists nearly 80,000 clones, around 90% of them singletons. The clonotype originates from a woman aged 80 or over with acute or convalescent COVID-19. The chain uses TRBV4-1 and TRBJ1-5; 7 positions agree with TRBD1. The sequencing sample was made of peripheral blood. This CDR3 is CASSQGRGQNQPQHF. The CDR3 nucleotides are TGCGCCAGCAGCCAAGGTAGGGGGCAGAATCAGCCCCAGCATTTT.